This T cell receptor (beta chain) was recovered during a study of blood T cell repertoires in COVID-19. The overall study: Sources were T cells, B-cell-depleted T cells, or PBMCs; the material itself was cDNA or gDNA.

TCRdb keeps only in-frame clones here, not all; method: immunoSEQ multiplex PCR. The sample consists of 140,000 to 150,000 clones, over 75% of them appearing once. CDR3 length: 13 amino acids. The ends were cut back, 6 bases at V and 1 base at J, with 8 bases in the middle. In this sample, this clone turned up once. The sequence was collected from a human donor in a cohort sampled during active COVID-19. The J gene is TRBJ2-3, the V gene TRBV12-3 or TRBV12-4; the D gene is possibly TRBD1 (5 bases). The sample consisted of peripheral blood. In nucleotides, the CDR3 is TGTGCCAGCAGGTCGACAGGCACAGATACGCAGTATTTT. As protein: CASRSTGTDTQYF.